This entry features one T cell receptor (beta chain) sequence. Its target is not known. cDNA libraries for TCR beta contained unique molecular identifiers. TCRdb reanalysed the PCR reads using MiXCR and keeps one entry per CDR3 protein. The sample gives hundreds of thousands of distinct CDR3 sequences, 55% to 60% of which show up once; about 11% is in the top ten. The record originates from a study of post-analysis software for immune sequencing data. Findings and limits, study-wide: Five or six TRBV segments, TRBV5-6, TRBV5-1 and TRBV20-1 among them, were found more frequent in patients than controls.

Trimming removed 0 bases at V and 4 bases at J, with 21 bases between. The germline V gene encodes CDR1 ENHRY and CDR2 SYGVKD. This CDR3 has 18 amino acids. The chain recombines TRBV10-3 with TRBJ2-5; TRBD2 is a possible D gene (5 bases). The sequenced sample consisted of blood. The sequence was obtained from a girl between 2 and 10 years old with multiple sclerosis. The CDR3 region has the DNA TGTGCCATCAGTGAGTCGAGAGGGCTAGCTGGTCCGGGAGAGACCCAGTACTTC. Its protein is CAISESRGLAGPGETQYF.